Listed here is a single TCR beta chain. Its antigen is unknown. No base quality values were provided; no much bigger clone lies one nucleotide off. This sample was taken from a study of a mutant IDH1 vaccine in newly diagnosed glioma (dated by TCRdb to about 2021). With respect to the entire study: Vaccination started 4-6 weeks after radiotherapy alone, or was given together with temozolomide cycles in the groups whose treatment included chemotherapy. Of the 25 to 40 patients who were treated, around 60% were male and about 40% were female, and the mean age was roughly 40 years. Prior to enrollment, standard therapy consisting of radiotherapy alone, temozolomide alone, or radiochemotherapy with temozolomide had been administered to patients, with the combination being received by most patients. Visit V12 was the week-35 safety follow-up and visit V13 was the week-47 end of study. Peripheral blood was drawn at six visits: V03 (baseline), V05, V07, V10, V12 and V13. For exploratory analyses, under 30 treated patients had longitudinal TCRB deep sequencing done wherever samples were available. Study-wide conclusions, independent of this receptor: It was noted by the authors that analyses of patient blood samples could not be reproduced owing to sample limitations. Changes in the top peripheral T cell clonotypes picked up by TCRB sequencing did not appear to be linked to pseudoprogression. Availability determined which PBMC samples were chosen for TCRB deep sequencing. Immune responses induced by the vaccine were seen in around 93% of patients across multiple MHC alleles.

The sample's time point, from its label and the paper: week 35, safety follow-up. Every vaccine dose consisted of 300 ug of a 20-mer mutant IDH1 peptide in Montanide, administered subcutaneously together with topical imiquimod. Across visits V03 through V10, patients got a total of eight vaccinations, given in weeks 1, 3, 5, 7, 11, 15, 19 and 23. Donors had newly diagnosed WHO grade 3 or 4 IDH1-mutant astrocytomas with loss of nuclear ATRX. The samples were drawn from NOA16, a multicentre, single-arm, open-label phase I trial in Germany that tested a mutant IDH1 peptide vaccine in humans for the first time. Genomic DNA for TCRB sequencing was extracted from EDTA blood using the DNeasy Blood and Tissue Kit. Measured from the cysteine to the phenylalanine, the CDR3 is 18 residues long. CDR3 DNA is the only sequence kept; it has 54 bases, read in frame from the first base. V is pruned by 1 base and J by 0 bases, leaving 4 bases of the junction without a gene match. According to the germline V gene, CDR1 reads MGHRA and CDR2 reads YSYEKL.

Libraries were made using the immunoSEQ multiplex PCR assay. Following the manufacturer's protocol, the hsTCRB Kit was used to amplify rearranged TCR beta chain sequences. TCRB libraries were sequenced on an Illumina MiSeq. Concerning the study's data processing: The kit vendor's proprietary platform handled demultiplexing, trimming and gene mapping. TCRdb obtained this table from immuneACCESS and retained in-frame rearrangements with V and J assigned. These tables miss some clones; where compared with another copy, unresolved V genes account for less than half of the shortfall, and the remainder is unexplained. The V and J calls and clone size are taken from that table; D and trimming were inferred from the DNA. The sample includes about 60,000 clones, with 80% to 90% observed a single time. The ten top clones hold 5.4% of the sample.

This clonotype was obtained from a man aged 40-55 years with glioma. The sequence links TRBV4-1 to TRBJ2-7; TRBD2 fits 15 bases in the junction. The starting material was PBMCs, obtained from a glioma patient whose treatment included an IDH1 peptide vaccine. The CDR3 amino acid sequence is: CASSQGGTSGRYSYEQYF. The DNA sequence is as follows: TGCGCCAGCAGCCAAGGAGGGACTAGCGGGAGGTACTCCTACGAGCAGTACTTC.